The 15 T cell receptor beta chains given below trace back to one sample, sequenced in a study of T cells after yellow fever vaccination. One entry per CDR3 protein results from TCRdb running MiXCR on the 5' RACE reads. The table lists some 110,000 distinct CDR3 sequences, 8% to 9.5% of them singletons, with roughly 27% in the top ten. Sequenced here: CD8+ T cells sorted from PBMCs, sampled 45 days after the yellow fever booster vaccination. Receptors originate from a man aged 25-45 years who received the YFV17D yellow fever vaccine.

This clonotype was detected ten times or more. The chain has TRBV10-1 and TRBJ2-2; 7 positions match TRBD1. Germline lookup yields CDR1 WNHNN and CDR2 SYGVQD (reference sequence). The CDR3 has 13 residues. The junction had 3 bases not matched to a gene; V was cut back by 7 bases and J by 4 bases. CDR3: CASKGGFTGELFF. DNA of the CDR3: TGCGCCAGCAAAGGGGGCTTCACCGGGGAGCTGTTTTTT.

This clonotype has only one observation. The chain has TRBV5-4 and TRBJ2-2; TRBD2 is a possible D gene (5 bases). Germline assignment: CDR1 SGHNT and CDR2 YYREEE (reference sequence). CDR3 length equals 16 residues. Trimming removed 4 bases from V and 6 bases from J, with 19 bases in between. CDR3 nucleotides: TGTGCCAGCAGCCCCAGTGGTTTACTAGTGCCCGGGGAGCTGTTTTTT. It encodes CASSPSGLLVPGELFF.

This clonotype turned up a few times. The genes are TRBV27 and TRBJ2-3; D possibly corresponds to TRBD2 (5 bases). Germline CDR1 MNHEY, CDR2 SMNVEV (reference sequence). V was clipped by 4 bases and J by 3 bases, with 11 bases between them. The CDR3 covers 14 residues. The CDR3 is CASSWAGGTDTQYF. In DNA, the CDR3 is TGTGCCAGCAGTTGGGCAGGAGGTACAGATACGCAGTATTTT.

Only a few counts were recorded for this clonotype. The chain links TRBV2 to TRBJ2-5; 7 bases map to TRBD2. J gave up 3 bases and V 6 bases, and 19 bases lay outside the gene matches. The CDR3 is made up of 18 amino acids. Germline values: CDR1 SNHLY, CDR2 FYNNEI. This CDR3 reads CASRLPGLDPTGKETQYF. The CDR3, as DNA: TGTGCCAGCAGGCTGCCCGGACTAGACCCTACCGGAAAAGAGACCCAGTACTTC.

This chain joins TRBV9 and TRBJ2-1; 7 bases match TRBD2. Germline V lookup: CDR1 SGDLS, CDR2 YYNGEE. Trimming at V came to 3 bases and at J to 1 base, leaving 7 bases not matched to a gene. The CDR3 is 16 residues long. CDR3 DNA: TGTGCCAGCAGCGGGGGGGGGGATCCTTCCTACAATGAGCAGTTCTTC. Protein: CASSGGGDPSYNEQFF.

This clonotype was observed at least ten times. J is TRBJ1-1 and V is TRBV4-3; 8 positions match TRBD1. Trimming removed 3 bases from V and 1 base from J; junction bases left unmatched: 10. The CDR3 has 17 amino acids. Germline CDR1 LGHNA, CDR2 YSLEER. The CDR3 loop reads CASSQDGLTGENTEAFF. In DNA, the CDR3 is TGCGCCAGCAGCCAGGATGGACTGACAGGGGAGAACACTGAAGCTTTCTTT.

This clonotype showed up many times. The chain couples TRBV6-2 or TRBV6-3 to TRBJ2-7; D assignment may be TRBD1 or TRBD2 (5 bases each). V shed 2 bases and J shed 6 bases, with 11 bases lying between them. This CDR3 contains 13 residues. Germline loops: CDR1 MNHEY, CDR2 SVGEGT. Here the CDR3 DNA reads TGTGCCAGCAGTTACGGGGGTGGAGGCGAGCAGTACTTC. This sequence encodes CASSYGGGGEQYF.

This clonotype was observed many times. The chain employs TRBV9 and TRBJ2-3; D gene ambiguous. The CDR3 length is 13 residues. Trimming took 2 bases from V and 2 from J, leaving 6 bases between them. The germline V gene encodes CDR1 SGDLS and CDR2 YYNGEE. The CDR3 region is CASSVVPTDTQYF. CDR3 sequence (DNA): TGTGCCAGCAGCGTCGTGCCCACAGATACGCAGTATTTT. The whole variable domain, filled in from reference TRBV9 and TRBJ2-3, reads DSGVTQTPKHLITATGQRVTLRCSPRSGDLSVYWYQQSLDQGLQFLIQYYNGEERAKGNILERFSAQQFPDLHSELNLSSLELGDSALYFCASSVVPTDTQYFGPGTRLTVL.

This clonotype was counted at least ten times. The CDR3 DNA sequence: TGTGCCAGTAGTGGCGCGACAGGGAGCTACAATGAGCAGTTCTTC. Translation: CASSGATGSYNEQFF. The V gene is TRBV19, the J gene TRBJ2-1, with 7 bases matching TRBD1. Germline values: CDR1 LNHDA, CDR2 SQIVND (reference sequence). J lost 3 bases, V lost 5 bases, and 7 bases had no gene match. The CDR3 length is 15 residues.

Many counts were recorded for this clonotype. The gene calls are TRBV27 and TRBJ2-7; D ambiguous. The germline V and J ends were trimmed by 5 bases and 5 bases, with 7 bases remaining between them. From germline, CDR1 is MNHEY and CDR2 SMNVEV (reference sequence). There are 11 residues in the CDR3. CDR3 sequence reads: CASSNYHEQYF. DNA of the CDR3: TGTGCCAGCAGTAACTACCACGAGCAGTACTTC.

This clonotype was counted ten times or more. This sequence joins TRBV11-2 and TRBJ2-2; D is undetermined. Trimming stripped 5 bases from V and 7 bases from J, with 8 bases between. Per germline, CDR1 SGHAT and CDR2 FQNNGV. The CDR3 is 12 residues long. The CDR3 DNA sequence: TGTGCCAGCAGCATACGTCACGGGGAGCTGTTTTTT. Protein sequence: CASSIRHGELFF.

This clonotype was seen ten or more times. The rearrangement joins TRBV5-6 to TRBJ2-7; D is possibly TRBD1 or TRBD2 (5 bases each). Germline lookup yields CDR1 SGHDT and CDR2 YYEEEE. Trimming removed 1 base from V and 0 bases from J, with 8 bases in between. The CDR3 totals 14 residues. The CDR3 loop is CASSLLRGSYEQYF. CDR3 coding DNA: TGTGCCAGCAGCTTGTTGAGGGGCTCCTACGAGCAGTACTTC.

There are many counts of this clonotype. This rearrangement joins TRBV29-1 to TRBJ2-7; 8 bases are a match to TRBD1. Germline V gene data show CDR1 as SQVTM and CDR2 as ANQGSEA. The CDR3 runs to 12 residues. With 7 bases clipped from V and 2 bases from J, the junction kept 4 bases outside the gene matches. CDR3 nucleotide sequence: TGCAGCGCTCGGGACAGGACCTACGAGCAGTACTTC. This encodes CSARDRTYEQYF.

This clonotype was detected many times. This chain uses TRBV7-2 with TRBJ2-1; D is ambiguous. The CDR3 runs 13 residues. Germline V CDR1 and CDR2: SGHTA, FQGNSA. V gave up 1 base and J gave up 6 bases, with 7 bases separating them. For the CDR3, the DNA is TGTGCCAGCAGCTTAGATCTGATCAATGAGCAGTTCTTC. The encoded protein is CASSLDLINEQFF. Variable domain in full (rest from reference TRBV7-2 and TRBJ2-1): GAGVSQSPSNKVTEKGKDVELRCDPISGHTALYWYRQSLGQGLEFLIYFQGNSAPDKSGLPSDRFSAERTGGSVSTLTIQRTQQEDSAVYLCASSLDLINEQFFGPGTRLTVL.

This clonotype was found many times. The CDR3 loop reads CASSSTGALGDTQYF. CDR3 bases: TGTGCCAGCAGTTCAACGGGAGCCTTGGGGGATACGCAGTATTTT. This chain connects TRBV28 to TRBJ2-3; possible D gene TRBD2, 6 bases. In germline, CDR1 is MDHEN, CDR2 SYDVKM. This CDR3 is built from 15 residues. Trimming removed 4 bases from V and 6 bases from J, with 17 bases in between.